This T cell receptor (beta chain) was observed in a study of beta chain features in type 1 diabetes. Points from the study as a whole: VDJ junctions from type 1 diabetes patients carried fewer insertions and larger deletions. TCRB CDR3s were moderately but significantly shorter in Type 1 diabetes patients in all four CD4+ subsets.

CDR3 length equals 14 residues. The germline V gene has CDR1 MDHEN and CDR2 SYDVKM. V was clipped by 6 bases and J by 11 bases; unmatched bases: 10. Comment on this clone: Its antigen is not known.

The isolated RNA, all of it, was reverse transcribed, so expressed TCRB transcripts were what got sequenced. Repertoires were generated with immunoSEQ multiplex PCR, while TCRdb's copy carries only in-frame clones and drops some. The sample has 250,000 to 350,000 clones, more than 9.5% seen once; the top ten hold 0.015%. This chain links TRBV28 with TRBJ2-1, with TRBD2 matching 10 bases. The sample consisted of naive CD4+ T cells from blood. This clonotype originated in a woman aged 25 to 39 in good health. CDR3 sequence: CASRLGSGRSQQFF. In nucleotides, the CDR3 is TGTGCCAGCAGGCTAGGTAGCGGGAGGTCTCAGCAGTTCTTC.